These T cell receptor beta chains were read from a single sample in a study of technical replicates of blood from a few donors. Clones were sequenced by immunoSEQ multiplex PCR, and TCRdb holds only the in-frame ones, with some missing. Counted here are approximately 100,000 clones, 95% to 96% occurring once; the ten biggest clones make up 0.2% to 0.25%. The sample was T cells isolated from PBMCs. These receptors were obtained from a human donor in good health. The CDR3 runs from the conserved cysteine through the conserved F or W. D genes are given only for firm matches.

j_call	v_call	d_call	cdr3_aa	cdr3_nt
TRBJ2-1	TRBV7-8	TRBD2	CASSLYSSGGTYNEQFF	TGTGCCAGCAGCTTGTATTCTAGCGGGGGGACCTACAATGAGCAGTTCTTC
TRBJ2-2	TRBV28	TRBD1	CASRIQGYGGELFF	TGTGCCAGCAGAATACAGGGGTACGGCGGGGAGCTGTTTTTT
TRBJ2-7	TRBV10-1	TRBD1	CASSEYGQGRRYEQYF	TGCGCCAGCAGTGAGTATGGACAGGGACGGAGGTACGAGCAGTACTTC
TRBJ2-1	TRBV5-1	NA	CASSLQSGNNEQFF	TGCGCCAGCAGCTTACAGTCGGGAAACAATGAGCAGTTCTTC
TRBJ1-1	TRBV12-5	TRBD1	CASALDRANTEAFF	TGTGCTAGTGCCTTGGACAGGGCGAACACTGAAGCTTTCTTT
TRBJ1-2	TRBV28	TRBD1	CASRITGDPGYTF	TGTGCCAGCAGAATCACAGGGGATCCTGGCTACACCTTC
TRBJ2-5	TRBV19	TRBD1	CASTDRGHGTQYF	TGTGCCAGTACTGACAGGGGGCACGGGACCCAGTACTTC
TRBJ2-5	TRBV11-1	NA	CASSPWPGKETQYF	TGTGCCAGCAGCCCCTGGCCCGGGAAAGAGACCCAGTACTTC
TRBJ1-1	TRBV11-2	NA	CASSLRENTEAFF	TGTGCCAGCAGCTTACGGGAGAACACTGAAGCTTTCTTT
TRBJ1-4	TRBV7-9	TRBD1	CASSGQGIEKLFF	TGTGCCAGCAGCGGACAGGGAATCGAAAAACTGTTTTTT
TRBJ2-7	TRBV6-5	TRBD1	CASKSGQGEQYF	TGTGCCAGCAAATCGGGACAGGGGGAGCAGTACTTC
TRBJ2-5	TRBV7-7	NA	CASSLDRQREAQYF	TGTGCTAGCAGCTTAGATAGACAAAGGGAGGCCCAGTACTTC
TRBJ1-1	TRBV4-1	NA	CASSQGQGSWGTEAFF	TGCGCCAGCAGCCAAGGGCAGGGGAGTTGGGGCACTGAAGCTTTCTTT
TRBJ2-1	TRBV11-3	NA	CASSYLGGSSGHNEQFF	TGTGCCAGCAGCTACCTCGGCGGGTCCTCCGGTCACAATGAGCAGTTCTTC
TRBJ2-3	TRBV6-1	NA	CASDFVGAQLDTQYF	TGTGCCAGCGATTTTGTGGGGGCACAGTTAGATACGCAGTATTTT
TRBJ2-7	TRBV27	NA	CASSLRLGEQYF	TGTGCCAGCAGTCTCCGACTAGGCGAGCAGTACTTC
TRBJ2-2	TRBV29-1	TRBD1	CSVARQGGTGELFF	TGCAGCGTCGCCCGACAGGGTGGTACCGGGGAGCTGTTTTTT
TRBJ2-5	TRBV28	NA	CASSSQETQYF	TGTGCCAGCAGCTCTCAAGAGACCCAGTACTTC
TRBJ1-6	TRBV6-5	TRBD1	CASTGTGDNSPLHF	TGTGCCAGTACCGGGACAGGGGATAATTCACCCCTCCACTTT
TRBJ1-1	TRBV6-1	NA	CASRWLANTEAFF	TGTGCCAGCAGATGGCTGGCGAACACTGAAGCTTTCTTT
TRBJ1-3	TRBV5-1	NA	CASSLEDSSGNTIYF	TGCGCCAGCAGCTTGGAGGACAGCTCTGGAAACACCATATATTTT
TRBJ1-2	TRBV19	TRBD1	CASSDRTGFGYTF	TGTGCCAGTAGTGACCGGACAGGGTTTGGCTACACCTTC
TRBJ2-7	TRBV28	TRBD2	CASSFPSPSGYYEQYF	TGTGCCAGCAGTTTTCCTTCCCCTAGCGGGTACTACGAGCAGTACTTC
TRBJ2-7	TRBV27	NA	CASTGSQGEQYF	TGTGCCAGCACAGGGTCCCAGGGTGAGCAGTACTTC
TRBJ2-5	TRBV28	TRBD1	CASSINRGYRGETQYF	TGTGCCAGCAGTATTAACAGGGGCTACCGAGGGGAGACCCAGTACTTC
TRBJ1-1	TRBV6-5	NA	CASSYSFRGHTEAFF	TGTGCCAGCAGTTACTCCTTCAGGGGACACACTGAAGCTTTCTTT
TRBJ1-1	TRBV7-9	TRBD1	CASSLGQGYYTEAFF	TGTGCCAGCAGCTTAGGACAGGGTTATTACACTGAAGCTTTCTTT
TRBJ1-3	TRBV10-3	NA	CAIRTGDSGNTIYF	TGTGCCATCAGGACCGGAGATTCTGGAAACACCATATATTTT
TRBJ2-5	TRBV5-6	TRBD2	CASGIAGQETQYF	TGTGCCAGCGGGATAGCGGGGCAAGAGACCCAGTACTTC